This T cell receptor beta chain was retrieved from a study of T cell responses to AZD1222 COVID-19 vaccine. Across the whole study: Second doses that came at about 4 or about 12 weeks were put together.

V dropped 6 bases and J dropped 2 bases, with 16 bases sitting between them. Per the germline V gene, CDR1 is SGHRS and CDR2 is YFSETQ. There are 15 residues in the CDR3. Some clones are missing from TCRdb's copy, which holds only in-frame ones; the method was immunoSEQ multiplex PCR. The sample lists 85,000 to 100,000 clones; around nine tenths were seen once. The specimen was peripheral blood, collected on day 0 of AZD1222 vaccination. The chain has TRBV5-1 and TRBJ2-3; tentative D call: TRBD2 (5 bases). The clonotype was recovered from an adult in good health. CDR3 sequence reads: CASNRSGFYTDTQYF. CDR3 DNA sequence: TGCGCCAGCAACCGTTCGGGGTTCTACACAGATACGCAGTATTTT. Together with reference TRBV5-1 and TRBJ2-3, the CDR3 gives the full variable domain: KAGVTQTPRYLIKTRGQQVTLSCSPISGHRSVSWYQQTPGQGLQFLFEYFSETQRNKGNFPGRFSGRQFSNSRSEMNVSTLELGDSALYLCASNRSGFYTDTQYFGPGTRLTVL.